The present T cell receptor (beta chain) was sequenced within a study of T cells in Graves' hyperthyroidism and ophthalmopathy. The germline V gene has CDR1 SGHTA and CDR2 FQGNSA. V lost 2 bases and J lost 0, with 13 bases in between. The CDR3 contains 16 residues. A remark on this clonotype: Antigen: not known.

Researchers took RNA transcripts and amplified the TCR beta CDR3 regions from them. First-round RT-PCR targeting the TCR CDR3 was performed with the HTBI primer set. One entry per CDR3 protein results from TCRdb running MiXCR on the multiplex PCR reads. The data show around 700,000 distinct CDR3 sequences, roughly 20% seen once. Study findings and constraints: Among clonotypes expanded in thyroid above 0.001, most were also found in blood.

The chain is built from TRBV7-2 and TRBJ1-1; D not resolved. This receptor was identified in a woman in her forties or fifties with Graves' hyperthyroidism that later progressed to Graves' ophthalmopathy. Sequenced material: blood. CDR3 nucleotide sequence: TGTGCCAGCAGCTTATTTTCAGGCGTCATGAACACTGAAGCTTTCTTT. This encodes CASSLFSGVMNTEAFF. The full variable domain, its missing parts supplied by reference TRBV7-2 and TRBJ1-1, is GAGVSQSPSNKVTEKGKDVELRCDPISGHTALYWYRQSLGQGLEFLIYFQGNSAPDKSGLPSDRFSAERTGGSVSTLTIQRTQQEDSAVYLCASSLFSGVMNTEAFFGQGTRLTVV.